This T cell receptor beta chain was captured by sequencing in a study of CD8+CD57+ T cells in acquired aplastic anemia. V lost 1 base, J lost 1 base, and 7 bases lay in between. The CDR3 covers 13 residues. Looked up from germline, CDR1 is DFQATT and CDR2 is SNEGSKA (reference sequence). Investigators profiled TCR beta VDJ and CDR3 from genomic DNA template. TCRdb recomputed calls from the reads with MiXCR, one row per CDR3 protein. Altogether roughly 98,000 distinct CDR3 sequences are present, roughly two thirds being singletons, with the ten largest covering roughly 60%. This clonotype has just a few counts. The patients chosen for sequencing had shown expansion of CD8+CD57+ cells (detected by flow cytometry).

V is TRBV20-1 and J is TRBJ1-1; D is perhaps TRBD1 (6 bases). The specimen sequenced was sorted CD4+, CD8+, or CD8+CD57+ T cells (not recorded which) from PBMCs. This clonotype originated in a human donor with aplastic anemia. Here the CDR3 reads CSARAQGNTEAFF. DNA of the CDR3: TGCAGTGCTAGAGCACAGGGGAACACTGAAGCTTTCTTT.